Listed below are T cell receptor beta chains from one sample, sequenced in a study of blood T cell repertoires in COVID-19. Produced via immunoSEQ multiplex PCR; TCRdb's table is partial and in-frame only. The sample records 150,000 to 200,000 clones, 80% to 90% being singletons. The sequenced material came from PBMCs or T cells enriched from blood (not recorded which). Source of these receptors: a woman between 50 and 59 years old who had recovered from COVID-19. The CDR3 runs from the conserved cysteine through the conserved F or W. D genes are given only for firm matches. Rows may omit the clone size; those that give it use once, few, many or a size class.

size	D	V	J	DNA	CDR3
.	.	TRBV29-1	TRBJ2-1	TGCAGCGTTGTCCTCGCGGGGTATCCCAATGAGCAGTTCTTC	CSVVLAGYPNEQFF
once	.	TRBV9	TRBJ2-2	TGTGCCAGCTCGCTAGTCGCGTGGTCCCCCGGGGAGCTGTTTTTT	CASSLVAWSPGELFF
.	TRBD1	TRBV4-2	TRBJ1-1	TGTGCCAGCAACCGGGACAGTAGCGCTGAAGCTTTCTTT	CASNRDSSAEAFF
.	.	TRBV5-4	TRBJ1-2	TGTGCCAGCAGCTTAGTGGAAGGGGGCTATGGCTACACCTTC	CASSLVEGGYGYTF
.	.	TRBV5-8	TRBJ2-3	TGTGCCAGCAGCTTGGGTAGCGGCACAGATACGCAGTATTTT	CASSLGSGTDTQYF
once	.	TRBV5-1	TRBJ2-2	TGCGCCAGCAGCTTGCGTGGGATAAGCGGTTCTACCGGGGAGCTGTTTTTT	CASSLRGISGSTGELFF
.	TRBD1	TRBV27	TRBJ2-7	TGTGCCAGCAGTCGGACAGGGAGCTCCTACGAGCAGTACTTC	CASSRTGSSYEQYF
few	TRBD2	TRBV7-6	TRBJ2-1	TGTGCCAGCAGCTTAGGGACTAGCGGGAGCAATGAGCAGTTCTTC	CASSLGTSGSNEQFF
.	.	TRBV5-4	TRBJ1-2	TGTGCCAGCAGCTTCACCCTCAGTACAACCAGTGCAGGCTACACCTTC	CASSFTLSTTSAGYTF
many	TRBD1	TRBV2	TRBJ2-7	TGTGCCAGCCGGGACAGCTCCTACGAGCAGTACTTC	CASRDSSYEQYF
.	.	TRBV6-5	TRBJ1-1	TGTGCCAGCACCCGTTCGGGTTATGTCTCTGAAGCTTTCTTT	CASTRSGYVSEAFF
.	TRBD1	TRBV6-6	TRBJ1-2	TGTGCCAGCAGCCCTTCACAGGGGGCGCTTAACTATGGCTACACCTTC	CASSPSQGALNYGYTF
.	.	TRBV2	TRBJ1-5	TGTGCCAGCAGGATGGGGGCGCAAGGTCAGCCCCAGCATTTT	CASRMGAQGQPQHF
once	TRBD1	TRBV6-6	TRBJ1-2	TGTGCCAGCAGTTACCCCCAGACAGGGCGTTACACCTTC	CASSYPQTGRYTF
.	TRBD1	TRBV10-3	TRBJ2-7	TGTGCCATTAATGACAGGGGAAAATACGAGCAGTACTTC	CAINDRGKYEQYF
few	.	TRBV10-2	TRBJ1-2	TGCGCCAGCAGTGAGTCGGCCACAGGGAACGAAGGCTACACCTTC	CASSESATGNEGYTF
once	TRBD1	TRBV11-2	TRBJ2-1	TGTGCCAGCAGCTTCACCGGGACAGGGGGTTACAATGAGCAGTTCTTC	CASSFTGTGGYNEQFF
.	.	TRBV9	TRBJ1-6	TGTGCCAGCAGTGAAACCCAAGGTGGAACGGGGTCACCCCTCCACTTT	CASSETQGGTGSPLHF
.	.	TRBV6-6	TRBJ2-5	TGTGCCAGCAGTTACTCGGCAGGACAACTGCAAGAGACCCAGTACTTC	CASSYSAGQLQETQYF
once	TRBD1	TRBV18	TRBJ1-1	TGTGCCAGCTCACCGAGGACAGGAGTCACTGAAGCTTTCTTT	CASSPRTGVTEAFF
.	.	TRBV20-1	TRBJ1-2	TGCAGTGCTGGAAGGGGTACTGGCTACACCTTC	CSAGRGTGYTF
.	.	TRBV4-3	TRBJ1-2	TGCGCCAGCAGCCAAGAAGGGGGGGAGAATGGCTACACCTTC	CASSQEGGENGYTF
.	.	TRBV28	TRBJ2-7	TGTGCCAGCAGGGACGACAGTCCTGACGAGCAGTACTTC	CASRDDSPDEQYF
.	.	TRBV12-5	TRBJ2-6	TGTGCTAGTGGTTTGCCCGGGGTGAGCTCCGGGGCCAACGTCCTGACTTTC	CASGLPGVSSGANVLTF
.	.	TRBV9	TRBJ2-7	TGTGCCAGCAGCGTTCAGGGCAACTCCTACGAGCAGTACTTC	CASSVQGNSYEQYF
.	.	TRBV27	TRBJ1-1	TGTGCCAGCAGTTTTCGGGGTAACACTGAAGCTTTCTTT	CASSFRGNTEAFF
once	TRBD2	TRBV11-2	TRBJ2-2	TGTGCCAGCAGCGTCAGCGGGGCCTACACCGGGGAGCTGTTTTTT	CASSVSGAYTGELFF
few	TRBD1	TRBV6-5	TRBJ1-5	TGTGCCAGCAAAGGGACAGCTCTTAATCAGCCCCAGCATTTT	CASKGTALNQPQHF
.	TRBD1	TRBV6-5	TRBJ1-2	TGTGCCAGCAAGGACAGGCCTAACTATGGCTACACCTTC	CASKDRPNYGYTF
.	TRBD1	TRBV2	TRBJ2-1	TGTGCCAGCATTTACAGGGGGCTCAATGAGCAGTTCTTC	CASIYRGLNEQFF
.	.	TRBV28	TRBJ1-1	TGTGCCAGCAGTTCGGGCAGGGTGGGGATGATGAACACTGAAGCTTTCTTT	CASSSGRVGMMNTEAFF
.	TRBD2	TRBV6-5	TRBJ2-1	TGTGCCAGCAGACTAGCGGGAGTGAATGAGCAGTTCTTC	CASRLAGVNEQFF
.	TRBD1	TRBV6-5	TRBJ2-1	TGTGCCAGCAGCGTCAGGGGGAATGAGCAGTTCTTC	CASSVRGNEQFF
.	.	TRBV4-1	TRBJ2-7	TGCGCCAGCAGCCAAGGGGAGGACGAGCAGTACTTC	CASSQGEDEQYF
.	TRBD1	TRBV7-9	TRBJ1-5	TGTGCCAGCAGCGACAGGGCTCAGCCCCAGCATTTT	CASSDRAQPQHF
.	.	TRBV3-1/TRBV3-2	TRBJ2-2	TGTGCCAGCAGCCAAGATCTGGGGGGTCTCGGGGAGCTGTTTTTT	CASSQDLGGLGELFF
.	TRBD1	TRBV28	TRBJ1-2	TGTGCCAGCAGGAAAGGGGGCGGGTTCAACTATGGCTACACCTTC	CASRKGGGFNYGYTF
.	.	TRBV19	TRBJ1-3	TGTGCCAGTAGTATTGTAACAGTCTCTGGAAACACCATATATTTT	CASSIVTVSGNTIYF
.	.	TRBV9	TRBJ1-1	TGTGCCAGCAGCGTAGACCCCCAGGGTCTAACTTTCTTT	CASSVDPQGLTFF
.	.	TRBV19	TRBJ2-7	TGTGCCAGTAGTATGCCCCAGTCCTACGAGCAGTACTTC	CASSMPQSYEQYF
.	TRBD1	TRBV7-8	TRBJ1-5	TGTGCCAGCAGCCGAGGACAGGCTAGCAATCAGCCCCAGCATTTT	CASSRGQASNQPQHF
.	TRBD1	TRBV2	TRBJ2-7	TGTGCCAGCGGGGACAGTCAATCGTACGAGCAGTACTTC	CASGDSQSYEQYF
.	TRBD2	TRBV14	TRBJ2-1	TGTGCCAGCAGCCCCCTCGGCGGGGGGGCCAATGAGCAGTTCTTC	CASSPLGGGANEQFF
once	.	TRBV4-2	TRBJ2-5	TGTGCCAGCAGCCAAGAGGGCAGATCGCGCCAAGAGACCCAGTACTTC	CASSQEGRSRQETQYF
.	TRBD1	TRBV7-9	TRBJ2-1	TGTGCCAGCAGCCGCCGCGTTGGGACAGGGGAGGTCAATGAGCAGTTCTTC	CASSRRVGTGEVNEQFF
.	TRBD1	TRBV19	TRBJ1-4	TGTGCCAGTCACACGGGACAGGGTTATGAAAAACTGTTTTTT	CASHTGQGYEKLFF
.	TRBD1	TRBV7-9	TRBJ1-4	TGTGCCAGCAGCTCGCTCCGGGACAGACTTTCGACTAATGAAAAACTGTTTTTT	CASSSLRDRLSTNEKLFF
few	TRBD1	TRBV2	TRBJ2-5	TGTGCCAGCCGGGGGACAGGGTCCGAGACCCAGTACTTC	CASRGTGSETQYF
.	.	TRBV6-5	TRBJ2-7	TGTGCCAGCAGTTACTCGAGGAGTATTAGCGGCAACGAGCAGTACTTC	CASSYSRSISGNEQYF
.	TRBD2	TRBV19	TRBJ2-2	TGTGCCAGTAGTATATTCTCAGCGGGGCGAGACACCGGGGAGCTGTTTTTT	CASSIFSAGRDTGELFF
.	TRBD2	TRBV7-6	TRBJ2-2	TGTGCCAGCAGCCGGACTAGCGGGCCTCCCGGGGAGCTGTTTTTT	CASSRTSGPPGELFF
.	.	TRBV24-1	TRBJ1-5	TGTGCCACCAGTGATAGGGGACAGCCCCAGCATTTT	CATSDRGQPQHF
.	.	TRBV5-5	TRBJ2-7	TGTGCCAGCAGCTTGGAACAGGGTGGATCCTACGAGCAGTACTTC	CASSLEQGGSYEQYF
.	.	TRBV12-5	TRBJ2-2	TGTGCTAGTGGTTTTGGGCAAGGGGAGCTGTTTTTT	CASGFGQGELFF
.	TRBD2	TRBV5-1	TRBJ2-3	TGCGCCAGCAGCTTGGGAGCGGGGGGACCAGATACGCAGTATTTT	CASSLGAGGPDTQYF